This TCR beta chain was sequenced during a study of blood T cells in healthy people across ages. Together with a sample-barcoded 5' primer, a J-beta primer mix was included in a second PCR lasting about 6 to 11 cycles. TCRdb fed the 5' RACE reads into MiXCR, producing one record per CDR3 protein. The data hold some 900,000 distinct CDR3 sequences, with 25% to 35% observed a single time. The receptor was derived from a woman over 75 in good health. The sample consisted of blood.

CDR3 sequence reads: CSGGDVRRGYTF. The CDR3, as DNA: TGCAGCGGTGGGGACGTGCGTAGAGGCTACACCTTC. The rearrangement uses TRBV29-1 and TRBJ1-2; the D gene is possibly TRBD1 (5 bases). Deletions cut 7 bases from V and 8 bases from J, with 17 bases between. Germline V CDR1 and CDR2: SQVTM, ANQGSEA. The length of the CDR3 is 12 residues. Variable domain in full (rest from reference TRBV29-1 and TRBJ1-2): SAVISQKPSRDICQRGTSLTIQCQVDSQVTMMFWYRQQPGQSLTLIATANQGSEATYESGFVIDKFPISRPNLTFSTLTVSNMSPEDSSIYLCSGGDVRRGYTFGSGTRLTVV.